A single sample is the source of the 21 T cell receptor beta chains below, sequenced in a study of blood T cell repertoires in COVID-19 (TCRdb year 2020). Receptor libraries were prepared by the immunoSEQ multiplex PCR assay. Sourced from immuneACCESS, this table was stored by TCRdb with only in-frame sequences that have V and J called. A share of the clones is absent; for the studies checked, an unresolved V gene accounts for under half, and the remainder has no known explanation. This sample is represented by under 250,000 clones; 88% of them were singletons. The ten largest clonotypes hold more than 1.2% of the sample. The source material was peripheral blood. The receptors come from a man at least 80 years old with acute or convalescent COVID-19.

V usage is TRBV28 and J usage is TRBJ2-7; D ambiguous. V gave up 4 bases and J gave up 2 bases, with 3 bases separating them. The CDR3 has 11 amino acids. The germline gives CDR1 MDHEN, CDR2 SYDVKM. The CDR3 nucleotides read TGTGCCAGCAGTTCTACCTACGAGCAGTACTTC. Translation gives CASSSTYEQYF. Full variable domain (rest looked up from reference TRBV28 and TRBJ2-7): DVKVTQSSRYLVKRTGEKVFLECVQDMDHENMFWYRQDPGLGLRLIYFSYDVKMKEKGDIPEGYSVSREKKERFSLILESASTNQTSMYLCASSSTYEQYFGPGTRLTVT.

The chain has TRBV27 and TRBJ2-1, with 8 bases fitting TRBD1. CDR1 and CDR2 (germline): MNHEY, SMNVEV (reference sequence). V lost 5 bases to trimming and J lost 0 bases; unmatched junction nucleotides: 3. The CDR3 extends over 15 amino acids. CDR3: CASSADRGSYNEQFF. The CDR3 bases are TGTGCCAGCAGTGCAGACAGGGGCTCCTACAATGAGCAGTTCTTC.

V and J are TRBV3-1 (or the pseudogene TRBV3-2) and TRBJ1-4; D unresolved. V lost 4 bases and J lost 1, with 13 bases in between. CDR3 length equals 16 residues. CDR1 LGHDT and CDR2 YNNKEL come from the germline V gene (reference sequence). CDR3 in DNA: TGTGCCAGCAGCCTAAGGACTGCTGTAACTAATGAAAAACTGTTTTTT. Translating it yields CASSLRTAVTNEKLFF.

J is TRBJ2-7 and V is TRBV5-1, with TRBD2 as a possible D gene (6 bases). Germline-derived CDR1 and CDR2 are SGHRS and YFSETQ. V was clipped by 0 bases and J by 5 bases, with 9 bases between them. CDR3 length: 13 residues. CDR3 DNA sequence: TGCGCCAGCAGCTTGGCGGGAGTCAACGAGCAGTACTTC. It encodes CASSLAGVNEQYF.

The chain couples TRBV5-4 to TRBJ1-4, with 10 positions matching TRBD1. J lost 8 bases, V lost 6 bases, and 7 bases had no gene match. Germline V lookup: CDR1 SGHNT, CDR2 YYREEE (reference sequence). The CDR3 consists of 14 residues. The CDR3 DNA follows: TGTGCCAGCACCGATGACAGGGGGCACGAAAAACTGTTTTTT. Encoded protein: CASTDDRGHEKLFF. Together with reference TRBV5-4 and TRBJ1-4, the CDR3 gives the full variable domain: ETGVTQSPTHLIKTRGQQVTLRCSSQSGHNTVSWYQQALGQGPQFIFQYYREEENGRGNFPPRFSGLQFPNYSSELNVNALELDDSALYLCASTDDRGHEKLFFGSGTQLSVL.

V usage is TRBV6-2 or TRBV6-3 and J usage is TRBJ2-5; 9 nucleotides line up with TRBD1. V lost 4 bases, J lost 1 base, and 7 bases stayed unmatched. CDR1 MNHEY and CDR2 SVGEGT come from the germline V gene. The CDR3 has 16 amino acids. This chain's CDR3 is CASSSPGQGAQETQYF. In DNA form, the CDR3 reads TGTGCCAGCAGTTCCCCGGGACAGGGAGCCCAAGAGACCCAGTACTTC.

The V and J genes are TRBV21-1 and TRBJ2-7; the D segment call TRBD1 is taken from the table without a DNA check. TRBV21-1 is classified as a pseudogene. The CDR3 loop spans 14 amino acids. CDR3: CASSRQGVVYEQYF. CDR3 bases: TGTGCCAGCAGCAGACAGGGAGTCGTATACGAGCAGTACTTC.

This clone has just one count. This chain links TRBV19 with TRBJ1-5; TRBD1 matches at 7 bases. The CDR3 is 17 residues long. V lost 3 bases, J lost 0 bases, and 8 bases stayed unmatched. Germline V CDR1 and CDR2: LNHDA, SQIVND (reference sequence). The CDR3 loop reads CASSMFGSGGSNQPQHF. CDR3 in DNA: TGTGCCAGTAGTATGTTTGGGTCAGGGGGTAGCAATCAGCCCCAGCATTTT.

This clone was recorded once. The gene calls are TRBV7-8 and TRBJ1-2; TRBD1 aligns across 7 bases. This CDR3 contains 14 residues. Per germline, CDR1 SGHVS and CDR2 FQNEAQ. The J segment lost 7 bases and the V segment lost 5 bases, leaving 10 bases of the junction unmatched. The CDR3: CASSPQGRSAGYTF. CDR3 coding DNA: TGTGCCAGCAGCCCACAGGGGCGTTCGGCTGGCTACACCTTC.

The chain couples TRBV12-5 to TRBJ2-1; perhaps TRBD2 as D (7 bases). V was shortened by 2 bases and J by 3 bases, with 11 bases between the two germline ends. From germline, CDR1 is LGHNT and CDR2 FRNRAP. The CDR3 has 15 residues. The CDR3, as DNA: TGTGCTAGTGGTTTGCGGGGGGCCCGCTACAATGAGCAGTTCTTC. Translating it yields CASGLRGARYNEQFF.

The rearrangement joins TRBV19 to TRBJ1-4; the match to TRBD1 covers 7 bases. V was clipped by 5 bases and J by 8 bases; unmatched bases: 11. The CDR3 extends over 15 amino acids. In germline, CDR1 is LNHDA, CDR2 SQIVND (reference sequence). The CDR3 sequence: CASSPLRQGEEKLFF. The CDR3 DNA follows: TGTGCCAGTAGTCCCCTCAGGCAGGGGGAAGAAAAACTGTTTTTT.

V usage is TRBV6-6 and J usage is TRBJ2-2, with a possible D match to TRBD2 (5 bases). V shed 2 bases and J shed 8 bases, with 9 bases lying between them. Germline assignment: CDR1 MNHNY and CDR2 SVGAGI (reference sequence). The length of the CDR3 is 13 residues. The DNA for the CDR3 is TGTGCCAGCAGTTACAGCGGTAGTGGGGAGCTGTTTTTT. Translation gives CASSYSGSGELFF.

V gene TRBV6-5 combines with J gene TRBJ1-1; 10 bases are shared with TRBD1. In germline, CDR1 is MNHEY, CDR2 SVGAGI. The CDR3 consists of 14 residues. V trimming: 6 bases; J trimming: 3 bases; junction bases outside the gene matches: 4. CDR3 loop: CASRIGTGDTEAFF. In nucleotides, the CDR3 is TGTGCCAGCAGGATAGGGACAGGGGACACTGAAGCTTTCTTT.

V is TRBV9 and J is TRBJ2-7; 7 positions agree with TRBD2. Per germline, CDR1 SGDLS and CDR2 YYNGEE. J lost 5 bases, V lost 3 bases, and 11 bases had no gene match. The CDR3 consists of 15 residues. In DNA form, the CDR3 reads TGTGCCAGCAGCGAGCGGGACGGCTCTCGGGACGAGCAGTACTTC. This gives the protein CASSERDGSRDEQYF.

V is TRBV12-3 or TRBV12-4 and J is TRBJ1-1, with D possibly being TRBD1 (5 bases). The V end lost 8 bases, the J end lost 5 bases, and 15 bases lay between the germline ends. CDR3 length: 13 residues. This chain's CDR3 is CASGPGRRTEAFF. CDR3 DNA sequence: TGTGCCAGCGGACCAGGGCGAAGGACTGAAGCTTTCTTT.

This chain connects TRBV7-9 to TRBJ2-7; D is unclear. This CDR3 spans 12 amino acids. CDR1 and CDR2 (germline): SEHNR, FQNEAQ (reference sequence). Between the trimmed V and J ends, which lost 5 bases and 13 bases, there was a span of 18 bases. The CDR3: CASSPDHYIFYF. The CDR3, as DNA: TGTGCCAGCAGCCCAGATCACTACATTTTCTACTTC.

CDR3 in amino acids: CAISESNPGEKLFF. CDR3 bases: TGTGCCATCAGTGAGTCGAATCCAGGAGAAAAACTGTTTTTT. The V gene is TRBV10-3, the J gene TRBJ1-4; no clear D. The germline gives CDR1 ENHRY, CDR2 SYGVKD. There are 14 residues in the CDR3. Trimming took off 0 bases at V and 8 bases at J, with 10 bases between the two ends.

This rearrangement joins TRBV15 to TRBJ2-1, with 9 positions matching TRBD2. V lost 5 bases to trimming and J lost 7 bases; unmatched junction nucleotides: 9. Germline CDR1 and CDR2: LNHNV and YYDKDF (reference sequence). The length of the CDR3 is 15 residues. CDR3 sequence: CATSEGGRALNEQFF. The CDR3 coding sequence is TGTGCCACCAGCGAGGGCGGGAGGGCCCTAAATGAGCAGTTCTTC.

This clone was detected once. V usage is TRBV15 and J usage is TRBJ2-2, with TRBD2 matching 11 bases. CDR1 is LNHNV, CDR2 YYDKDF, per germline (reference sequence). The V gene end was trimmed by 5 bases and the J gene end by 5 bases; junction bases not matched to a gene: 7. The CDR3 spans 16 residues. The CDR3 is CATSSQTSGSTGELFF. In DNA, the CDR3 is TGTGCCACCAGCTCGCAAACTAGCGGGAGTACCGGGGAGCTGTTTTTT.

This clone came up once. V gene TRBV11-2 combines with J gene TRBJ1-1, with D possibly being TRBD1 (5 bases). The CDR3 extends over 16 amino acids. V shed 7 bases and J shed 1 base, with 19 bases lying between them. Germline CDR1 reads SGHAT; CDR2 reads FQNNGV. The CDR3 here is CASTHTGLRRNTEAFF. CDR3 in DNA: TGTGCCAGCACTCACACGGGACTCCGGAGGAACACTGAAGCTTTCTTT.

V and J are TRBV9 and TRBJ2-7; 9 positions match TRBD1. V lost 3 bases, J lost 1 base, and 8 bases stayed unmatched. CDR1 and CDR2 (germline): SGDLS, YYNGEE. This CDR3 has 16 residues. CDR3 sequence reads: CASSERPGQGSYEQYF. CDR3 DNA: TGTGCCAGCAGCGAGAGACCGGGACAGGGTTCCTACGAGCAGTACTTC.